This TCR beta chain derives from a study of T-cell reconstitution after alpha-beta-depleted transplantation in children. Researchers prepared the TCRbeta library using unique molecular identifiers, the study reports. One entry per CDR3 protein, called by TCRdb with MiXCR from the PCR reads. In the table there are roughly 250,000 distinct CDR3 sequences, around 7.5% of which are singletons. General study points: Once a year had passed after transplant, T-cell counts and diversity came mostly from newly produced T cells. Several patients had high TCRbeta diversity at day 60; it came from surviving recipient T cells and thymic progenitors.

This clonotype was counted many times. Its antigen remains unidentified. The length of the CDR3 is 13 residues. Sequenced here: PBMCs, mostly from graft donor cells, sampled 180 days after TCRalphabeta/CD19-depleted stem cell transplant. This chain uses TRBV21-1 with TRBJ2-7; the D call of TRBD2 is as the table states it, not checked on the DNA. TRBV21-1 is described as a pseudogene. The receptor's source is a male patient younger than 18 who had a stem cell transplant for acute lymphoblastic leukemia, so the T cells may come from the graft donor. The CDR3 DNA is TGTGCCAGCAGCAACCGGGAGGCCTACGAGCAGTACTTC. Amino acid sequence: CASSNREAYEQYF.